Presented here are 11 T cell receptor beta chains from one specimen sequenced in a study of regulatory T cells in long-lasting Graves disease. As to time point: newly diagnosed GD, antithyroid drugs for less than 3 months. PBMC-derived RNA was used for the TCR library. TCR beta libraries were built with iRepertoire HTBI primers and Arm-PCR of CDR3 regions. TCRdb re-called the multiplex PCR reads with MiXCR, one entry per CDR3 protein. The sample contains roughly 420,000 distinct CDR3 sequences, around 16% of which appear only once. The input for sequencing was peripheral blood mononuclear cells (PBMCs), taken at new diagnosis, from a patient treated with antithyroid drugs. These receptors were collected from a female donor with Graves disease.

This clonotype was seen many times. The chain employs TRBV2 and TRBJ1-2; D is unresolved. The CDR3 consists of 12 residues. Trimming removed 1 base from V and 2 bases from J, with 2 bases in between. From germline, CDR1 is SNHLY and CDR2 FYNNEI. CDR3 in DNA: TGTGCCAGCAGTGAAGGGAACTATGGCTACACCTTC. Amino acids: CASSEGNYGYTF.

This clonotype appeared many times. The chain recombines TRBV12-3 or TRBV12-4 with TRBJ2-7, with 7 bases fitting TRBD2. This CDR3 contains 13 residues. V shed 8 bases and J 4 bases; nucleotides not matched to a gene: 8. The CDR3 protein is CASRAGLTYEQYF. Here the CDR3 DNA reads TGTGCCAGCCGCGCGGGACTAACTTACGAGCAGTACTTC.

This clonotype was counted many times. The genes are TRBV30 and TRBJ2-5; 9 bases line up with TRBD2. V shed 4 bases, J shed 5 bases, and the junction held 14 bases outside the gene matches. Per the germline V gene, CDR1 is GTSNPN and CDR2 is SVGIG (reference sequence). CDR3 size: 16 residues. CDR3 DNA sequence: TGTGCCTGGACCCGGCGGGCTAGCGGGGCACGTGAGACCCAGTACTTC. This encodes CAWTRRASGARETQYF.

This clonotype was observed at least ten times. The chain joins TRBV20-1 to TRBJ2-7; D may match TRBD1 or TRBD2 (6 bases each). Trimming took off 0 bases at V and 7 bases at J, with 25 bases between the two ends. The CDR3 is made up of 17 amino acids. Germline V CDR1 and CDR2: DFQATT, SNEGSKA (reference sequence). In DNA form, the CDR3 reads TGCAGTGCTAGAGATTTGAACGGGGGCCACCAAAAAGGAGAGCAGTACTTC. Translated: CSARDLNGGHQKGEQYF.

This clonotype was detected many times. At one boundary the junction diverges from the germline segment, which might be a read error. The gene calls are TRBV5-1 and TRBJ2-2; D perhaps matches TRBD1 (6 bases). Germline CDR1 SGHRS, CDR2 YFSETQ. The CDR3 is 15 residues long. CDR3: CASSYLQGNNGELFF. CDR3 coding DNA: TGCGCCAGCAGCTACCTACAGGGAAACAACGGGGAGCTGTTTTTT.

In DNA, the CDR3 is TGTGCCAGCAGCCAAGAGGGAGGGCAGTTCTACGAGCAGTACTTC. This translates into CASSQEGGQFYEQYF. The gene calls are TRBV4-2 and TRBJ2-7; TRBD2 matches at 7 bases. The germline V gene encodes CDR1 LGHNA and CDR2 YNFKEQ. The CDR3 loop spans 15 amino acids. Germline trimming cut 0 bases from V and 3 bases from J; bases unmatched to any gene: 5.

This clonotype occurred many times. The chain carries TRBV19 and TRBJ1-1; D not certain. V was pared by 0 bases and J by 5 bases, with 13 bases between. Germline CDR1 is LNHDA and CDR2 is SQIVND (reference sequence). This CDR3 comprises 15 residues. CDR3 region: CASSIDAAAGTEAFF. CDR3 sequence (DNA): TGTGCCAGTAGTATAGATGCAGCGGCGGGGACTGAAGCTTTCTTT.

This clonotype was counted many times. This sequence joins TRBV4-2 and TRBJ2-3; perhaps TRBD1 as D (5 bases). Per germline, CDR1 LGHNA and CDR2 YNFKEQ. Trimming removed 0 bases at V and 6 bases at J, with 10 bases between. The CDR3 has 14 residues. CDR3 loop: CASSQEGPRDTQYF. CDR3 coding DNA: TGTGCCAGCAGCCAAGAGGGGCCAAGGGATACGCAGTATTTT.

This chain connects TRBV4-2 to TRBJ2-2, with TRBD2 identical over 12 bases. V gave up 2 bases and J gave up 4 bases; unmatched junction bases: 2. Germline V gene data show CDR1 as LGHNA and CDR2 as YNFKEQ. The CDR3 contains 16 residues. This CDR3 is CASSQLTSGSTGELFF. The CDR3, as DNA: TGTGCCAGCAGCCAATTGACTAGCGGGAGCACCGGGGAGCTGTTTTTT.

The sample holds a few counts of this clonotype. The V and J genes are TRBV19 and TRBJ2-7; TRBD2 matches 9 bases. The trim removed 3 bases at V and 5 bases at J, leaving 8 bases unmatched. Germline V gives CDR1 LNHDA, CDR2 SQIVND (reference sequence). The CDR3 loop spans 15 amino acids. This CDR3 is CASSITSGRSHEQYF. CDR3 coding DNA: TGTGCCAGTAGTATCACTAGCGGGCGTTCCCACGAGCAGTACTTC.

This clonotype was observed many times. V usage is TRBV7-6 and J usage is TRBJ1-2; no reliable D call. The length of the CDR3 is 14 residues. V lost 0 bases to trimming and J lost 4 bases, with 9 bases between them. The germline V gene encodes CDR1 SGHVS and CDR2 FNYEAQ. CDR3 region: CASSLAAGPYGYTF. CDR3 in DNA: TGTGCCAGCAGCTTAGCGGCCGGGCCCTATGGCTACACCTTC.